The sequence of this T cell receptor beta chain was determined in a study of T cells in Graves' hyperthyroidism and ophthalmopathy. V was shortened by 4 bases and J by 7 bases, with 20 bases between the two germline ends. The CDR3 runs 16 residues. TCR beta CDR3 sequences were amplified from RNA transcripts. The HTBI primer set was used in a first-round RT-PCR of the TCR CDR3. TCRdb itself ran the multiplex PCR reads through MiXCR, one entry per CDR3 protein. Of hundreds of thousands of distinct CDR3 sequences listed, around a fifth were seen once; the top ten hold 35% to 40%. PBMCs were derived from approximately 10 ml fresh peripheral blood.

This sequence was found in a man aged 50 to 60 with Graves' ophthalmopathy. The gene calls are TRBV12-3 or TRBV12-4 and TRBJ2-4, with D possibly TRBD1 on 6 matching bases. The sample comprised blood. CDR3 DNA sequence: TGTGCCAGCAGTTCGCAGGGGCCTCCCGGGATGAACATTCAGTACTTC. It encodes CASSSQGPPGMNIQYF.